One and the same sample provided the 17 T cell receptor beta chains below, sequenced in a study of blood T cell repertoires in COVID-19. Libraries were prepared by immunoSEQ multiplex PCR; TCRdb keeps only in-frame clonotypes and omits some of them. The sample records 250,000 to 300,000 clones, around 80% being singletons. The sample consisted of PBMCs or T cells enriched from blood (not recorded which). The receptor source for this set is a man aged 30-40 years with acute COVID-19.

The genes are TRBV4-2 and TRBJ2-1; tentative D call: TRBD2 (6 bases). CDR1 and CDR2 from the germline V gene are LGHNA and YNFKEQ. V lost 0 bases and J lost 9, with 15 bases in between. There are 15 residues in the CDR3. The CDR3, as DNA: TGTGCCAGCAGCCAAGAAGAGACGGGAGTGGGTGAGCAGTTCTTC. Encoded protein: CASSQEETGVGEQFF.

V gene TRBV24-1 combines with J gene TRBJ2-7, with TRBD2 matching over 15 bases. This CDR3 spans 15 amino acids. Germline lookup yields CDR1 KGHDR and CDR2 SFDVKD. The ends lost 4 bases at V and 5 bases at J; junction bases unmatched: 2. The CDR3 here is CATSEGTSGRHEQYV. CDR3 DNA sequence: TGTGCCACCAGTGAGGGGACTAGCGGGAGGCACGAGCAGTACGTC.

On this clone itself: The junction differs from germline at one of its ends, possibly a read error. The chain employs TRBV5-1 and TRBJ1-2; D is possibly TRBD1 (5 bases). This CDR3 region has 14 residues. In germline, CDR1 is SGHRS, CDR2 YFSETQ. The CDR3 spells CASSLESGDYGYAF. In DNA, the CDR3 is TGCGCCAGCAGCTTGGAATCCGGGGACTATGGCTACGCCTTC. The full variable domain, completed using reference TRBV5-1 and TRBJ1-2, is KAGVTQTPRYLIKTRGQQVTLSCSPISGHRSVSWYQQTPGQGLQFLFEYFSETQRNKGNFPGRFSGRQFSNSRSEMNVSTLELGDSALYLCASSLESGDYGYAFGSGTRLTVV.

V is TRBV4-2 and J is TRBJ1-1, with 7 bases that match TRBD1. After removal of 4 bases from V and 4 bases from J, the junction contained 12 bases not matched to a gene. The CDR3 totals 16 residues. Germline V gene data show CDR1 as LGHNA and CDR2 as YNFKEQ. The CDR3 sequence is CASSREGQPASTEAFF. In nucleotides, the CDR3 is TGTGCCAGCAGCCGAGAGGGACAGCCCGCCAGCACTGAAGCTTTCTTT.

This clone was seen only once. The rearrangement joins TRBV27 to TRBJ2-4, with D perhaps TRBD1 (6 bases). In germline, CDR1 is MNHEY, CDR2 SMNVEV (reference sequence). V gave up 5 bases and J gave up 2 bases, with 19 bases separating them. This CDR3 has 17 residues. The CDR3 DNA is TGTGCCAGCAGTCCCCCAGGGGTGGGAATTCCCAAAAACATTCAGTACTTC. Translated: CASSPPGVGIPKNIQYF.

J is TRBJ2-1 and V is TRBV28; D unresolved. V was pared by 3 bases and J by 1 base, with 10 bases between. CDR3 size: 15 residues. Germline CDR1 and CDR2: MDHEN and SYDVKM. The CDR3 coding sequence is TGTGCCAGCAGTTTTCCGCGGCCATCCTACAATGAGCAGTTCTTC. Its protein is CASSFPRPSYNEQFF.

The CDR3 loop is CATSGSVTDTQYF. Here the CDR3 DNA reads TGTGCCACCAGCGGGTCGGTCACAGATACGCAGTATTTT. This sequence joins TRBV24-1 and TRBJ2-3; D call uncertain. The CDR3 contains 13 residues. Trimming pared 7 bases from V and 2 bases from J, leaving 9 bases between. Germline V gene sequence: CDR1 KGHDR, CDR2 SFDVKD.

V usage is TRBV4-2 and J usage is TRBJ1-5; D remains unclear. The V end was cut by 1 base, the J end by 7 bases, with 11 bases between. Looked up from germline, CDR1 is LGHNA and CDR2 is YNFKEQ. The CDR3 spans 14 residues. The DNA of the CDR3 is TGTGCCAGCAGCCAAGGACAAGGTGGACAGCCCCAGCATTTT. This translates into CASSQGQGGQPQHF.

This clone was found once. V is TRBV29-1 and J is TRBJ1-4, with a weak D call TRBD1 (5 bases). With 7 bases removed from V and 7 bases from J, the gap between germline ends came to 13 bases. The CDR3 runs 12 residues. Germline V lookup: CDR1 SQVTM, CDR2 ANQGSEA. The CDR3 nucleotides are TGCAGCGCATGGGGGGGGACTGAAAAACTGTTTTTT. Translation gives CSAWGGTEKLFF.

The chain links TRBV5-1 to TRBJ1-6; possibly TRBD1 for D (5 bases). The CDR3 extends over 14 amino acids. CDR1 and CDR2 from the germline V gene are SGHRS and YFSETQ. V shed 5 bases and J shed 9 bases, with 15 bases lying between them. The CDR3 here is CASRQAGSGSPLHF. The CDR3 nucleotides are TGCGCCAGCAGACAGGCAGGGTCGGGTTCACCCCTCCACTTT.

There are many counts of this clone. CDR3 bases: TGTGCCAGCAGTGAGCGGGGGGGCACAGATACGCAGTATTTT. It yields the protein CASSERGGTDTQYF. The chain recombines TRBV6-4 with TRBJ2-3, with TRBD2 matching over 8 bases. In germline, CDR1 is MRHNA, CDR2 SNTAGT. V trimming: 3 bases; J trimming: 1 base; junction bases outside the gene matches: 0. This CDR3 has 14 amino acids.

This chain connects TRBV7-6 to TRBJ1-1; tentative D call: TRBD1 (6 bases). V shed 0 bases and J shed 3 bases, with 20 bases lying between them. CDR1 is SGHVS, CDR2 FNYEAQ, per germline. This CDR3 spans 18 amino acids. The CDR3 nucleotides read TGTGCCAGCAGCTTAGCATCCGACAGGAGCCTATCCTACACTGAAGCTTTCTTT. Translation: CASSLASDRSLSYTEAFF. The whole variable domain, filled in from reference TRBV7-6 and TRBJ1-1, reads GAGVSQSPRYKVTKRGQDVALRCDPISGHVSLYWYRQALGQGPEFLTYFNYEAQQDKSGLPNDRFSAERPEGSISTLTIQRTEQRDSAMYRCASSLASDRSLSYTEAFFGQGTRLTVV.

The chain links TRBV5-8 to TRBJ1-2, with no clear D. V lost 5 bases, J lost 8 bases, and 10 bases lay in between. Looked up from germline, CDR1 is SGHTS and CDR2 is YDEGEE. The CDR3 has 11 amino acids. This CDR3 is CASSAREGYTF. The DNA for the CDR3 is TGTGCCAGCAGTGCCCGGGAGGGCTACACCTTC. The complete variable domain, with remaining parts taken from reference TRBV5-8 and TRBJ1-2, reads EAGVTQSPTHLIKTRGQQATLRCSPISGHTSVYWYQQALGLGLQFLLWYDEGEERNRGNFPPRFSGRQFPNYSSELNVNALELEDSALYLCASSAREGYTFGSGTRLTVV.

Details on this clone: One end of the junction fails to match germline, which may point to a read error. The J gene is TRBJ2-2, the V gene TRBV5-1; TRBD1 agrees at 9 bases. Germline CDR1 is SGHRS and CDR2 is YFSETQ. This CDR3 has 16 amino acids. The DNA for the CDR3 is TGTGCCAGCAGCCCCGGACAGGGGACGAGGACCGGGGAGCTGTTTTTT. Protein product: CASSPGQGTRTGELFF.

The CDR3 DNA reads TGTGCCACCAGTGATCACCCTGGGACAGACTCGAACACTGAAGCTTTCTTT. Its translation is CATSDHPGTDSNTEAFF. The chain carries TRBV24-1 and TRBJ1-1; TRBD1 matches 7 bases. Trimming took 3 bases from V and 1 from J; bases not matched to a gene: 10. The CDR3 extends over 17 amino acids. Germline V CDR1 and CDR2: KGHDR, SFDVKD.

The chain carries TRBV16 and TRBJ2-3, with TRBD1 matching over 8 bases. V lost 4 bases and J lost 4; bases outside the gene matches: 4. CDR3 length: 14 amino acids. Looked up from germline, CDR1 is KGHSY and CDR2 is FQNENV. The DNA of the CDR3 is TGTGCCAGCAGCCCTCGGACAGGGCCAGATACGCAGTATTTT. It is translated as CASSPRTGPDTQYF.

In nucleotides, the CDR3 is TGCGCCAGCAGCTTGGTGGCGGAGAAAGAGACCCAGTACTTC. Amino acids: CASSLVAEKETQYF. This chain uses TRBV5-1 with TRBJ2-5; D remains unclear. V was cut by 0 bases and J by 3 bases, with 9 bases left in between. Germline V CDR1 and CDR2: SGHRS, YFSETQ. The CDR3 is 14 amino acids.